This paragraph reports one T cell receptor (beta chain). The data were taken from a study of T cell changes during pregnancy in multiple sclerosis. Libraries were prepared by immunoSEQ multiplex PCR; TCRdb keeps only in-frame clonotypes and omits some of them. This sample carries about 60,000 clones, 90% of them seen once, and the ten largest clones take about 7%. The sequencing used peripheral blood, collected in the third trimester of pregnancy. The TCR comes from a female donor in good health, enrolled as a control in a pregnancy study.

For the CDR3, the DNA is TGTGCCAGCAGCTTACCGGGAAGAGCTGAAGCTTTCTTT. Protein: CASSLPGRAEAFF. V usage is TRBV6-1 and J usage is TRBJ1-1; D gene unclear. V lost 6 bases to trimming and J lost 6 bases, with 14 bases between them. The CDR3 contains 13 residues. CDR1 and CDR2 from the germline V gene are MNHNS and SASEGT.